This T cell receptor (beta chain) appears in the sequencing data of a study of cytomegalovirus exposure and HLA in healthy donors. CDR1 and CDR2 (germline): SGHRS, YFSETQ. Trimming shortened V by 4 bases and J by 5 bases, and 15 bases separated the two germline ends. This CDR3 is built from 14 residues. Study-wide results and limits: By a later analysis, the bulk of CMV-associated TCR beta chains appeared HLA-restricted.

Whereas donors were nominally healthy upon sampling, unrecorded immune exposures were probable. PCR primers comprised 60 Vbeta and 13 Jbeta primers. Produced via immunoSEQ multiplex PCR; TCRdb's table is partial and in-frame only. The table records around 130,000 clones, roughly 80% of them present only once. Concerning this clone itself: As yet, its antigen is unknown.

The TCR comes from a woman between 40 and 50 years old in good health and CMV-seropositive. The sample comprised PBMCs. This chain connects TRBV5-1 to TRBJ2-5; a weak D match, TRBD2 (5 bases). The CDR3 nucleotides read TGCGCCAGCAGCACCGGAGCTGGGGAGGAGACCCAGTACTTC. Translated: CASSTGAGEETQYF.